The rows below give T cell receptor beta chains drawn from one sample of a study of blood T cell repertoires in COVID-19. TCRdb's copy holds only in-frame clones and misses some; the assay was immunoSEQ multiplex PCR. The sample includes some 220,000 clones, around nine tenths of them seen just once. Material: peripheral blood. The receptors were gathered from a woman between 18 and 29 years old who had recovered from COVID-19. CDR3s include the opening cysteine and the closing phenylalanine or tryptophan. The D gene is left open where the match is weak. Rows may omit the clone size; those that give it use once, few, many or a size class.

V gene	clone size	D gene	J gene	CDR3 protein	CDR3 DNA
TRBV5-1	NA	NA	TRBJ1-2	CASSFGGNYGYTF	TGCGCCAGCAGCTTTGGGGGGAACTATGGCTACACCTTC
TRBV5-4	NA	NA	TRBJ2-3	CASSLKTKPYTDTQYF	TGTGCCAGCAGCTTGAAGACTAAACCTTACACAGATACGCAGTATTTT
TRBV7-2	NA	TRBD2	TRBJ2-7	CASKRLAGPYEQYF	TGTGCCAGCAAACGACTAGCGGGACCCTACGAGCAGTACTTC
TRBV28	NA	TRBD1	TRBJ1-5	CASSLSPWTGDSNQPQHF	TGTGCCAGCAGTTTATCCCCTTGGACAGGGGATAGCAATCAGCCCCAGCATTTT
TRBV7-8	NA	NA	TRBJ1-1	CASSLRGGGTYTEAFF	TGTGCCAGCAGCTTACGGGGTGGTGGCACGTACACTGAAGCTTTCTTT
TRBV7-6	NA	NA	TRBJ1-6	CASSLEQADYNSPLHF	TGTGCCAGCAGCTTAGAACAGGCTGACTATAATTCACCCCTCCACTTT
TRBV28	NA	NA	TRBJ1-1	CATTHLSNREAFF	TGTGCCACCACCCACCTTAGTAACAGGGAAGCTTTCTTT
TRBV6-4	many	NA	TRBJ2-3	CASSASATDTQYF	TGTGCCAGCAGTGCCTCAGCCACAGATACGCAGTATTTT
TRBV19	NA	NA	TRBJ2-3	CASGRAVSADTQYF	TGTGCCAGTGGTAGGGCAGTTAGTGCAGATACGCAGTATTTT
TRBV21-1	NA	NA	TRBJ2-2	CARGTGELGGELFF	TGTGCCAGGGGTACGGGAGAACTTGGCGGGGAGCTGTTTTTT
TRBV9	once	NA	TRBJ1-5	CASSVGSQPQHF	TGTGCCAGCAGCGTAGGGAGTCAGCCCCAGCATTTT
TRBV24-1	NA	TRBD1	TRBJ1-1	CATSDGTGQLNTEAFF	TGTGCCACCAGTGATGGTACGGGACAGTTGAACACTGAAGCTTTCTTT
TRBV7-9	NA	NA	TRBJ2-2	CASSLATGWAGELFF	TGTGCCAGCAGCTTAGCTACCGGGTGGGCCGGGGAGCTGTTTTTT
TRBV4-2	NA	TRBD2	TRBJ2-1	CASSQDITSGLPGFEQFF	TGTGCCAGCAGCCAAGATATAACTAGCGGGCTTCCTGGGTTTGAGCAGTTCTTC
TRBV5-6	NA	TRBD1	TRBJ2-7	CASSSGQGAVEQYF	TGTGCCAGCAGCTCGGGACAGGGGGCGGTCGAGCAGTACTTC
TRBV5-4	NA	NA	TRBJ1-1	CASSLPGLGGVTEAFF	TGTGCCAGCAGTTTACCGGGCCTAGGAGGGGTCACTGAAGCTTTCTTT
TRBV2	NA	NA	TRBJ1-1	CASRNLQGPFEAFF	TGTGCCAGCAGGAACCTTCAGGGGCCTTTTGAAGCTTTCTTT
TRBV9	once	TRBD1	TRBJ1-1	CASSTPGQGNMNTEAFF	TGTGCCAGCAGCACGCCGGGACAGGGTAATATGAACACTGAAGCTTTCTTT
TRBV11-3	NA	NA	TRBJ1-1	CASSGRGNTEAFF	TGTGCCAGCAGCGGCAGGGGGAACACTGAAGCTTTCTTT
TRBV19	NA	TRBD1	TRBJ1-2	CASSTRQGRDYGYTF	TGTGCCAGTAGTACGAGACAGGGACGGGACTATGGCTACACCTTC
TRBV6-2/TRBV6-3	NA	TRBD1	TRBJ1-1	CASSYPTGGLNTEAFF	TGTGCCAGCAGTTACCCGACAGGGGGCTTGAACACTGAAGCTTTCTTT
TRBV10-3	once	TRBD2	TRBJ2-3	CAIGLAGVTDTQYF	TGTGCCATTGGACTAGCGGGAGTGACAGATACGCAGTATTTT
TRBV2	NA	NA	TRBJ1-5	CASSGWTVNSNQPQHF	TGTGCCAGCAGTGGGTGGACAGTCAATAGCAATCAGCCCCAGCATTTT
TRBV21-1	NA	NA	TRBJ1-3	CASSNQGTGNTIYF	TGTGCCAGCAGCAATCAGGGGACTGGAAACACCATATATTTT
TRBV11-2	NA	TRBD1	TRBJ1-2	CASSVTGGWYGYTF	TGTGCCAGCAGCGTCACAGGGGGCTGGTATGGCTACACCTTC
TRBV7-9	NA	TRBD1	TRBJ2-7	CASSSDRGIYEQYF	TGTGCCAGCAGCTCCGACAGGGGGATTTACGAGCAGTACTTC
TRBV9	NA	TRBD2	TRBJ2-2	CASSVVGIAGVGNTGELFF	TGTGCCAGCAGCGTAGTCGGGATAGCGGGAGTAGGGAACACCGGGGAGCTGTTTTTT
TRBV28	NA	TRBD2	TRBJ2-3	CASSFSGRGSDTQYF	TGTGCCAGCAGTTTCAGCGGGAGAGGATCAGATACGCAGTATTTT
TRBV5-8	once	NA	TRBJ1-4	CASSLVPGSNEKLFF	TGTGCCAGCAGCTTGGTCCCGGGGTCTAATGAAAAACTGTTTTTT
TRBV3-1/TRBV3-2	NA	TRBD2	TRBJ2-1	CASSQVATSHNEQFF	TGTGCCAGCAGCCAAGTGGCGACTAGCCACAATGAGCAGTTCTTC
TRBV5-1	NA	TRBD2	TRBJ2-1	CASSFSGSGYNEQFF	TGCGCCAGCAGTTTCAGCGGGAGTGGGTACAATGAGCAGTTCTTC
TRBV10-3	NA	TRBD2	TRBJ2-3	CAIGRPGLGKTDTQYF	TGTGCCATCGGTAGACCGGGACTAGGAAAAACAGATACGCAGTATTTT
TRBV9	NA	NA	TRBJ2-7	CASSVGTGEQYF	TGTGCCAGCAGCGTAGGGACCGGGGAACAGTACTTC
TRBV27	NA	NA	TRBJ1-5	CASSAAPLAQHF	TGTGCCAGCAGCGCGGCTCCTTTAGCCCAGCATTTT
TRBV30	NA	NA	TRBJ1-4	CAWRMREKLFF	TGTGCCTGGCGGATGAGGGAAAAACTGTTTTTT
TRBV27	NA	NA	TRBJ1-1	CASSLAGYRDTEAFF	TGTGCCAGCAGTTTGGCAGGGTATAGGGACACTGAAGCTTTCTTT
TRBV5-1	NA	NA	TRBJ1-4	CASSLGTANEKLFF	TGCGCCAGCAGCTTGGGAACGGCTAATGAAAAACTGTTTTTT
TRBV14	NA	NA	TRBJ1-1	CASSLTSGTEAFF	TGTGCCAGCAGTCTTACTTCGGGCACTGAAGCTTTCTTT
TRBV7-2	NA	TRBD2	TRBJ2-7	CASSLAAGTSSYEQYF	TGTGCCAGCAGCTTAGCGGCCGGGACTAGTTCCTACGAGCAGTACTTC
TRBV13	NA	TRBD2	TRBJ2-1	CASSPGLAGSYNEQFF	TGTGCCAGCAGCCCCGGACTAGCTGGCTCCTACAATGAGCAGTTCTTC
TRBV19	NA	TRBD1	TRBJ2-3	CASSMTGFGTDTQYF	TGTGCCAGTAGTATGACAGGGTTTGGAACAGATACGCAGTATTTT
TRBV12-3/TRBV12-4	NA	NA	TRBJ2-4	CASSEGLGDIQYF	TGTGCCAGCAGTGAGGGACTCGGGGACATTCAGTACTTC
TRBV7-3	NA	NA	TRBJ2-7	CASSPVGAYEQYF	TGTGCCAGCAGCCCCGTCGGAGCCTACGAGCAGTACTTC
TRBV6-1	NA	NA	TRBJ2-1	CASSEESGMLPGLRYNEQFF	TGTGCCAGCAGTGAAGAGTCAGGCATGCTACCGGGACTGAGGTACAATGAGCAGTTCTTC
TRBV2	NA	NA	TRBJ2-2	CASIQPPGVNTGELFF	TGTGCCAGCATCCAACCACCGGGAGTGAACACCGGGGAGCTGTTTTTT
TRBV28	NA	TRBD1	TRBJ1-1	CASRGDREYTEAFF	TGTGCCAGCAGGGGGGACAGGGAGTACACTGAAGCTTTCTTT
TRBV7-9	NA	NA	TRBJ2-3	CASSPTLGLRFSTDTQYF	TGTGCCAGCAGCCCTACGTTGGGTTTGCGGTTCAGCACAGATACGCAGTATTTT
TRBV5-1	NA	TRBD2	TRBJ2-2	CASSEIAGARTGELFF	TGCGCCAGCAGCGAGATAGCGGGAGCCCGCACCGGGGAGCTGTTTTTT
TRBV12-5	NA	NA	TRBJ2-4	CASGLVVGRAKNIQYF	TGTGCTAGTGGTTTGGTGGTCGGGAGAGCCAAAAACATTCAGTACTTC
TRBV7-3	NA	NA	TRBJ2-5	CASSLLTGETQYF	TGTGCCAGCAGCTTATTGACGGGAGAGACCCAGTACTTC
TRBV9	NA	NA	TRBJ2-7	CASSVQGLYEQYF	TGTGCCAGCAGCGTACAGGGACTCTACGAGCAGTACTTC
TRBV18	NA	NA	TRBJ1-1	CASSRDSEAFF	TGTGCCAGCTCACGCGACAGTGAAGCTTTCTTT
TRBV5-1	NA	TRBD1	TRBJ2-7	CASSWTGTGADEQYF	TGCGCCAGCAGCTGGACCGGGACAGGGGCTGACGAGCAGTACTTC
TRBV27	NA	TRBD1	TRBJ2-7	CASRTGTGKEQYF	TGTGCCAGCAGAACCGGGACAGGGAAAGAGCAGTACTTC
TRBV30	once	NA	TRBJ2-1	CAARQQVTNEQFF	TGTGCCGCACGCCAACAGGTAACCAATGAGCAGTTCTTC
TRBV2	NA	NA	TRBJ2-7	CASSERWGVTYEQYF	TGTGCCAGCAGTGAAAGATGGGGCGTCACCTACGAGCAGTACTTC
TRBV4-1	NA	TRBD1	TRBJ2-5	CASSHPKPRQGTFQETQYF	TGCGCCAGCAGCCATCCAAAGCCCCGACAGGGGACCTTCCAAGAGACCCAGTACTTC